The sequence of this T cell receptor beta chain was determined in a study of neoadjuvant anti-PD-1 for oral cavity cancer. Study-level background: Patients without progression got a fourth dose around day 43.

Some clones are missing from TCRdb's copy, which holds only in-frame ones; the method was immunoSEQ multiplex PCR. The table has over 30,000 clones, around nine tenths seen once. The CDR3 consists of 14 residues. Per the germline V gene, CDR1 is SEHNR and CDR2 is FQNEAQ (reference sequence). V gave up 3 bases and J gave up 4 bases, with 10 bases separating them. Sequencing was performed on PBMCs, taken before nivolumab (anti-PD-1) treatment. The chain employs TRBV7-9 and TRBJ1-3; D is ambiguous. This receptor was identified in a person aged 35-79 years with oral cavity squamous cell carcinoma. CDR3 DNA: TGTGCCAGCAGCTTTCTGGACTGGGGAAACACCATATATTTT. Encoded protein: CASSFLDWGNTIYF.